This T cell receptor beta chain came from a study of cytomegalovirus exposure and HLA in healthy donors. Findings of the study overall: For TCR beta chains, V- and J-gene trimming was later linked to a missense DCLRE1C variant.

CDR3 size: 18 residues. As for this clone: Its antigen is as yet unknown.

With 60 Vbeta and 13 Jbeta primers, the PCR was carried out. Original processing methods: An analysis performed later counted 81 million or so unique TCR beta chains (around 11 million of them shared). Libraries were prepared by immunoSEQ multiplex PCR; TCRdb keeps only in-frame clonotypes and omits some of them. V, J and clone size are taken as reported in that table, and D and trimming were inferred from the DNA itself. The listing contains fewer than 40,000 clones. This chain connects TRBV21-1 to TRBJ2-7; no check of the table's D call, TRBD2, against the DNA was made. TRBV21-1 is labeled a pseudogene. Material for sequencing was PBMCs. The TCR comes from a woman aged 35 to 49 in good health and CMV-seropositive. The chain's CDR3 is CASSKWGSSGRRAYEQYF. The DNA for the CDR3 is TGTGCCAGCAGCAAATGGGGGTCTAGCGGGAGGAGGGCCTACGAGCAGTACTTC.